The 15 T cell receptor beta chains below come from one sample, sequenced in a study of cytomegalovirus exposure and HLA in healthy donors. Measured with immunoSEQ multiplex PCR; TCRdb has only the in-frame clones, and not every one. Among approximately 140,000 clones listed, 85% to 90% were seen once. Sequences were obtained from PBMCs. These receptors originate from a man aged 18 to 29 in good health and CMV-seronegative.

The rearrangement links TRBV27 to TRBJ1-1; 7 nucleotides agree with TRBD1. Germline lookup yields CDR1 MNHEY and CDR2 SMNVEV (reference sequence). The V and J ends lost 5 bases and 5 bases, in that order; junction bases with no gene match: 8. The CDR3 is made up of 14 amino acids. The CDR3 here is CASSPRQGWTEAFF. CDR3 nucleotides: TGTGCCAGCAGTCCCCGACAGGGATGGACTGAAGCTTTCTTT.

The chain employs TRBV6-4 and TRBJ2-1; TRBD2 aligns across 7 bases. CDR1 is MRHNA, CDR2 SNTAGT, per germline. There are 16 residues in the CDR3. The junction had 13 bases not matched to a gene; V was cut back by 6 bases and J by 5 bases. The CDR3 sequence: CASSQRGAGLDNEQFF. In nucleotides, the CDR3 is TGTGCCAGCAGCCAGAGAGGAGCGGGATTGGACAATGAGCAGTTCTTC.

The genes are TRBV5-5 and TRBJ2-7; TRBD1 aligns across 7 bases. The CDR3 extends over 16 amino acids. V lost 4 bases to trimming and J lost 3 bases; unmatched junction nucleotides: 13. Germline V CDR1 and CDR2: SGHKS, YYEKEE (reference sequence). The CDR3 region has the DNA TGTGCCAGCAGCCAATCCCAAGACAGGGCCCTCTACGAGCAGTACTTC. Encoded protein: CASSQSQDRALYEQYF. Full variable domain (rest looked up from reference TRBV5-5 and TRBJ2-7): DAGVTQSPTHLIKTRGQQVTLRCSPISGHKSVSWYQQVLGQGPQFIFQYYEKEERGRGNFPDRFSARQFPNYSSELNVNALLLGDSALYLCASSQSQDRALYEQYFGPGTRLTVT.

The CDR3 nucleotides read TGTGCCAGCAGTTACGACAGGGGTGAAAAACTGTTTTTT. The encoded protein is CASSYDRGEKLFF. The chain links TRBV6-6 to TRBJ1-4; 8 bases align to TRBD1. V dropped 2 bases and J dropped 7; count of bases not matched to a gene: 0. The length of the CDR3 is 13 residues. CDR1 is MNHNY and CDR2 is SVGAGI in the germline V gene (reference sequence).

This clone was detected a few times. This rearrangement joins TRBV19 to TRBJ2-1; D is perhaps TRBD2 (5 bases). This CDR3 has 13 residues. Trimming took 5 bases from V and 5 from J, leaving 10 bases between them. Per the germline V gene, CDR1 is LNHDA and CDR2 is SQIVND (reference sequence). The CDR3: CASSRTHNNEQFF. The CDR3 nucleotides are TGTGCCAGTAGTCGGACTCACAACAATGAGCAGTTCTTC.

The CDR3 nucleotides are TGTGCCAGTGAGGACAGGGCGGGCACCGGGGAGCTGTTTTTT. Translated: CASEDRAGTGELFF. The V and J genes are TRBV19 and TRBJ2-2; TRBD1 agrees at 8 bases. The CDR3 totals 14 residues. V was pared by 8 bases and J by 4 bases, with 6 bases of the junction left unmatched. Germline V gives CDR1 LNHDA, CDR2 SQIVND (reference sequence).

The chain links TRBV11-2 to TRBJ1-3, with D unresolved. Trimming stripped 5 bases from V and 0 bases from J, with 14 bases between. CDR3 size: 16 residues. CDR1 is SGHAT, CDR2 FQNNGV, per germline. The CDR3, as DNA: TGTGCCAGCAGCCACCCTGGCAGCGTCTCTGGAAACACCATATATTTT. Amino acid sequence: CASSHPGSVSGNTIYF.

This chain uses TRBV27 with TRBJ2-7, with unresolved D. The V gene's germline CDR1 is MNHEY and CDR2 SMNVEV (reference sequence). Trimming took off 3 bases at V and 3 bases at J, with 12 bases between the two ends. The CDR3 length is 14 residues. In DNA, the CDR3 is TGTGCCAGCAGTTTGGGTCGAGGTATCTACGAGCAGTACTTC. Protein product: CASSLGRGIYEQYF.

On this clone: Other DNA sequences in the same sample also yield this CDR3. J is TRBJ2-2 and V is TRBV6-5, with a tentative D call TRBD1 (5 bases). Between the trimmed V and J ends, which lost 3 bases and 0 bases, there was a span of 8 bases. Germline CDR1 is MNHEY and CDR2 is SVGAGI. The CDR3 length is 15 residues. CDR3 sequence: CASSYWGTNTGELFF. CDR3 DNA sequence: TGTGCCAGCAGTTATTGGGGCACGAACACCGGGGAGCTGTTTTTT.

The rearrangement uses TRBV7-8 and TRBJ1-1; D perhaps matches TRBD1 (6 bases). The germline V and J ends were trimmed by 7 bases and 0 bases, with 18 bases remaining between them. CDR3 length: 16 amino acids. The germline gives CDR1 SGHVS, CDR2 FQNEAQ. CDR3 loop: CASTTSADSLNTEAFF. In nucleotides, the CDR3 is TGTGCCAGCACCACTAGCGCGGACAGCTTGAACACTGAAGCTTTCTTT.

CDR3 loop: CSVEVTRGSGELFF. The CDR3 nucleotides read TGCAGCGTTGAAGTAACAAGGGGGAGCGGAGAGCTGTTTTTT. This rearrangement joins TRBV29-1 to TRBJ2-2, with D possibly being TRBD1 (6 bases). Germline V gene sequence: CDR1 SQVTM, CDR2 ANQGSEA. Trimming took 1 base from V and 11 from J, leaving 17 bases between them. The CDR3 loop spans 14 amino acids.

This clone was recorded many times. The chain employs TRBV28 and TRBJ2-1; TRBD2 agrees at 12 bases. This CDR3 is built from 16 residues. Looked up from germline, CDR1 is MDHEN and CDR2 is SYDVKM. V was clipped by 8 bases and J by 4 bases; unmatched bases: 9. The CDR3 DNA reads TGTGCCAGCGACTCTAGCGGGAGGGCCGGGTACAATGAGCAGTTCTTC. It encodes CASDSSGRAGYNEQFF.

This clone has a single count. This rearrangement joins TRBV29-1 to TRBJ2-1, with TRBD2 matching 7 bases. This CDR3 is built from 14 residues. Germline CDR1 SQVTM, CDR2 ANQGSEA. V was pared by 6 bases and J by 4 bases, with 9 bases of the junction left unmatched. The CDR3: CSVGGGRVYNEQFF. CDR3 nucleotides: TGCAGCGTCGGTGGAGGGAGGGTTTACAATGAGCAGTTCTTC.

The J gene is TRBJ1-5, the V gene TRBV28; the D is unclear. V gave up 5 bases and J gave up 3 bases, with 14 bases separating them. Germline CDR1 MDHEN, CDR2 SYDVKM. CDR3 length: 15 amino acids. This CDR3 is CASSIDGLLNQPQHF. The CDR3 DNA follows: TGTGCCAGCAGTATTGACGGACTGCTCAATCAGCCCCAGCATTTT.

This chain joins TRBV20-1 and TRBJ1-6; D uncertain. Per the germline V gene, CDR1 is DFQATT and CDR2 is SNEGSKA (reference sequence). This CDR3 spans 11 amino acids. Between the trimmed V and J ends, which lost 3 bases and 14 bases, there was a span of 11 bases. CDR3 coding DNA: TGCAGTGCTAGCCAGCGGGAGGCCCTCCACTTT. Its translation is CSASQREALHF.